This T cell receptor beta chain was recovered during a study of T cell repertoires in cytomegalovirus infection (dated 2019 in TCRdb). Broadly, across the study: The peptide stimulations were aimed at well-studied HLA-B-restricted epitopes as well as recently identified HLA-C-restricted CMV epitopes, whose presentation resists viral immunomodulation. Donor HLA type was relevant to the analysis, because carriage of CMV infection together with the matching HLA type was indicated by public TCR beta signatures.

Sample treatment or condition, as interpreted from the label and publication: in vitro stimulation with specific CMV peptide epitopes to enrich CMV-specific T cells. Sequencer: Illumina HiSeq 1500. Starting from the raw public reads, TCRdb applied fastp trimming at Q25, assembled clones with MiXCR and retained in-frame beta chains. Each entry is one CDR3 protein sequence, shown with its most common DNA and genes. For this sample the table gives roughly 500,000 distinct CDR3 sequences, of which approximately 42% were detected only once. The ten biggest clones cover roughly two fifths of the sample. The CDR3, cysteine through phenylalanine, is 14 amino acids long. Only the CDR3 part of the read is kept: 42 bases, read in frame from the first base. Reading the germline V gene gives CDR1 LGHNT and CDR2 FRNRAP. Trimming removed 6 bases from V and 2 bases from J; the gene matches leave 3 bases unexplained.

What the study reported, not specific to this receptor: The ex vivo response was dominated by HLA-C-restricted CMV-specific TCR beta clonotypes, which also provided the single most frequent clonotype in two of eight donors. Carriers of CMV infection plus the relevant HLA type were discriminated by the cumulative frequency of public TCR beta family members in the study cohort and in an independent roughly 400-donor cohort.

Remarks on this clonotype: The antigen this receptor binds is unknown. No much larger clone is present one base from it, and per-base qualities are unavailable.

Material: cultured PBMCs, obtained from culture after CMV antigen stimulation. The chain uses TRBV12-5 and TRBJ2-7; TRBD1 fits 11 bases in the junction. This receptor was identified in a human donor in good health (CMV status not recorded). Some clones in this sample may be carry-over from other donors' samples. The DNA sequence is TGTGCTAGTGGCCGGGGACAGGGGGCCTACGAGCAGTACTTC. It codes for CASGRGQGAYEQYF.